The next 17 T cell receptor beta chains were all read from a single sample in a study of control samples from healthy donors and cancer patients. Some clones are missing from TCRdb's copy, which holds only in-frame ones; the method was immunoSEQ multiplex PCR. Of just under 75,000 clones detected, roughly 90% appear once; the ten largest clones hold more than 3%. Source material: blood. These receptors were obtained from a woman between 50 and 59 years old in good health.

This sequence joins TRBV2 and TRBJ2-7; D remains ambiguous. The CDR3 extends over 11 amino acids. Germline V gene lookup returns CDR1 SNHLY and CDR2 FYNNEI. Trimming left V 5 bases short and J 3 bases short, with 5 bases between. The CDR3 nucleotides read TGTGCCAGCAGTCCACGCTACGAGCAGTACTTC. As protein: CASSPRYEQYF.

This chain joins TRBV21-1 and TRBJ1-1. TRBV21-1 is a recognized pseudogene. CDR3 size: 16 residues. The CDR3 region has the DNA TGTGCCAGCAGCAAGGGGCCGGGGTTCCTGAACACTGAAGCTTTCTTT. Amino acids: CASSKGPGFLNTEAFF.

A word on this clone: In the same sample, other DNA sequences code for this CDR3. This rearrangement joins TRBV5-1 to TRBJ2-1, with D possibly matching TRBD2 (7 bases). V was cut by 0 bases and J by 10 bases, with 14 bases left in between. From germline, CDR1 is SGHRS and CDR2 YFSETQ. The CDR3 length is 14 residues. CDR3: CASSLGRGGGEQFF. The DNA of the CDR3 is TGCGCCAGCAGCTTGGGAAGGGGGGGCGGGGAGCAGTTCTTC.

The V call is TRBV30, the J call TRBJ1-3; D gene unclear. V shed 3 bases and J shed 0 bases, with 9 bases lying between them. CDR1 and CDR2 (germline): GTSNPN, SVGIG (reference sequence). This CDR3 region has 14 residues. The CDR3 spells CAWRLGNSGNTIYF. The CDR3 DNA reads TGTGCCTGGAGGCTAGGGAACTCTGGAAACACCATATATTTT.

The chain employs TRBV14 and TRBJ1-4, with D possibly TRBD1 on 5 matching bases. Germline lookup yields CDR1 SGHDN and CDR2 FVKESK. Trimming removed 1 base from V and 4 bases from J, with 16 bases in between. This CDR3 region has 17 residues. In DNA, the CDR3 is TGTGCCAGCAGCCAAGCAACCTACAGGTCATATAATGAAAAACTGTTTTTT. It translates to CASSQATYRSYNEKLFF.

The chain carries TRBV24-1 and TRBJ1-5; perhaps TRBD1 as D (5 bases). The germline V and J ends were trimmed by 4 bases and 0 bases, with 24 bases remaining between them. The CDR3 consists of 20 residues. Per germline, CDR1 KGHDR and CDR2 SFDVKD. In DNA, the CDR3 is TGTGCCACCAGTGACCCCCGGGGCTTACAATTGCCTAATAGCAATCAGCCCCAGCATTTT. Its protein product is CATSDPRGLQLPNSNQPQHF.

The genes are TRBV23-1 and TRBJ2-2; D is uncertain. TRBV23-1 belongs to the ORF category, with a function that is uncertain. The CDR3 loop spans 12 amino acids. Trimming shortened V by 2 bases and J by 4 bases, and 2 bases separated the two germline ends. DNA for the CDR3: TGCGCCAGCAGTCAAGGCACCGGGGAGCTGTTTTTT. Protein sequence: CASSQGTGELFF.

This chain connects TRBV12-3 or TRBV12-4 to TRBJ1-1; 9 bases align to TRBD1. The CDR3 length is 13 residues. V dropped 5 bases and J dropped 4; count of bases not matched to a gene: 2. The CDR3 loop reads CASSGDRVTEAFF. CDR3 coding DNA: TGTGCCAGCAGTGGGGACAGGGTCACTGAAGCTTTCTTT.

The chain employs TRBV7-2 and TRBJ1-1; D is uncertain. The CDR3 is 16 amino acids. CDR1 is SGHTA, CDR2 FQGNSA, per germline. Trimming removed 1 base from V and 0 bases from J, with 12 bases in between. The CDR3 DNA is TGTGCCAGCAGCTTAGGCTCCCCGGGGATGAACACTGAAGCTTTCTTT. Translating it yields CASSLGSPGMNTEAFF.

The chain couples TRBV7-2 to TRBJ1-5; D remains ambiguous. The CDR3 extends over 16 amino acids. CDR1 SGHTA and CDR2 FQGNSA come from the germline V gene. The V end lost 1 base, the J end lost 0 bases, and 10 bases lay between the germline ends. CDR3 sequence: CASSLEVSYSNQPQHF. The CDR3 nucleotides read TGTGCCAGCAGCTTAGAGGTCAGTTATAGCAATCAGCCCCAGCATTTT.

This chain uses TRBV5-6 with TRBJ1-1; D perhaps matches TRBD1 (5 bases). This CDR3 has 12 residues. Deletions cut 4 bases from V and 7 bases from J, with 11 bases between. Germline V gene data show CDR1 as SGHDT and CDR2 as YYEEEE. CDR3 in amino acids: CASSQAGYEAFF. CDR3 coding DNA: TGTGCCAGCAGCCAGGCAGGGTATGAAGCTTTCTTT.

This chain uses TRBV18 with TRBJ2-1; no reliable D call. Trimming removed 5 bases from V and 1 base from J, with 12 bases in between. This CDR3 has 15 amino acids. Germline V gene data show CDR1 as KGHSH and CDR2 as LQKENI. In DNA form, the CDR3 reads TGTGCCAGCTCAAGTCGGCCAGCTTCCTACAATGAGCAGTTCTTC. It yields the protein CASSSRPASYNEQFF.

The chain combines TRBV30 with TRBJ2-4, with 7 bases aligning to TRBD2. With V trimmed by 1 base and J by 6 bases, 3 bases remained unmatched. The CDR3 runs 13 residues. CDR1 is GTSNPN, CDR2 SVGIG, per germline (reference sequence). The CDR3: CAWSGGTTNIQYF. DNA of the CDR3: TGTGCCTGGAGTGGTGGGACTACAAACATTCAGTACTTC.

The chain recombines TRBV14 with TRBJ2-1, with D tentatively TRBD1 (6 bases). The ends were cut back, 4 bases at V and 9 bases at J, with 7 bases in the middle. Germline V gives CDR1 SGHDN, CDR2 FVKESK. The CDR3 runs to 11 residues. CDR3: CASSPGVEQFF. CDR3 nucleotide sequence: TGTGCCAGCAGCCCAGGGGTTGAGCAGTTCTTC. The whole variable domain, remainder taken from reference TRBV14 and TRBJ2-1, is EAGVTQFPSHSVIEKGQTVTLRCDPISGHDNLYWYRRVMGKEIKFLLHFVKESKQDESGMPNNRFLAERTGGTYSTLKVQPAELEDSGVYFCASSPGVEQFFGPGTRLTVL.

This chain's CDR3 is CASSEIGGGGGEAFF. The CDR3, as DNA: TGTGCCAGTAGTGAGATTGGGGGGGGCGGCGGTGAAGCTTTCTTT. The chain links TRBV19 to TRBJ1-1; D might be TRBD1 (6 bases). The CDR3 sequence is 15 residues long. Germline CDR1 and CDR2: LNHDA and SQIVND (reference sequence). Trimming took 5 bases from V and 7 from J, leaving 20 bases between them. The entire variable domain, with the rest obtained from reference TRBV19 and TRBJ1-1, is as follows: DGGITQSPKYLFRKEGQNVTLSCEQNLNHDAMYWYRQDPGQGLRLIYYSQIVNDFQKGDIAEGYSVSREKKESFPLTVTSAQKNPTAFYLCASSEIGGGGGEAFFGQGTRLTVV.

This clone was detected a few times. The chain is built from TRBV9 and TRBJ1-1; TRBD1 agrees at 7 bases. The V and J ends lost 2 bases and 7 bases, in that order; junction bases with no gene match: 17. Germline CDR1 reads SGDLS; CDR2 reads YYNGEE. CDR3 length: 17 residues. The CDR3 spells CASSVSLPTGQENEAFF. In DNA form, the CDR3 reads TGTGCCAGCAGCGTCTCCCTTCCCACCGGACAGGAGAATGAAGCTTTCTTT.

The chain joins TRBV7-8 to TRBJ2-2, with 11 bases lining up with TRBD2. With V trimmed by 1 base and J by 3 bases, 4 bases remained unmatched. The length of the CDR3 is 17 residues. Germline lookup yields CDR1 SGHVS and CDR2 FQNEAQ. The CDR3, as DNA: TGTGCCAGCAGCTTAGGGAGACTAGCGGGGTACACCGGGGAGCTGTTTTTT. Translated: CASSLGRLAGYTGELFF.